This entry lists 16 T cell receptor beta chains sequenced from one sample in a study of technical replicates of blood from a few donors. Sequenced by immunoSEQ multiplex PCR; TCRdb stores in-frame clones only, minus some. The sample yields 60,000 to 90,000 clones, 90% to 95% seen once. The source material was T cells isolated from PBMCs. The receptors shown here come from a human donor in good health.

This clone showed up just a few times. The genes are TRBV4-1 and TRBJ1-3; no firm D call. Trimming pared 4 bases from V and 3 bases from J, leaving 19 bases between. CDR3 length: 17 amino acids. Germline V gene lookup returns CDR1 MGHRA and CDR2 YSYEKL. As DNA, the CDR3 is TGCGCCAGCAGCCGGGGAGGGCTGGTTATTAGTGGAAACACCATATATTTT. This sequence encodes CASSRGGLVISGNTIYF.

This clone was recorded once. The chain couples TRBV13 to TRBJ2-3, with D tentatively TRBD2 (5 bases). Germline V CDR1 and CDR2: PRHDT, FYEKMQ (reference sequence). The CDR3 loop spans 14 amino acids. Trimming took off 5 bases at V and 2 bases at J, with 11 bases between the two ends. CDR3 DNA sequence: TGTGCCAGCAGCCAAGCGGAACCCACAGATACGCAGTATTTT. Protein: CASSQAEPTDTQYF. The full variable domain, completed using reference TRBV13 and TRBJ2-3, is AAGVIQSPRHLIKEKRETATLKCYPIPRHDTVYWYQQGPGQDPQFLISFYEKMQSDKGSIPDRFSAQQFSDYHSELNMSSLELGDSALYFCASSQAEPTDTQYFGPGTRLTVL.

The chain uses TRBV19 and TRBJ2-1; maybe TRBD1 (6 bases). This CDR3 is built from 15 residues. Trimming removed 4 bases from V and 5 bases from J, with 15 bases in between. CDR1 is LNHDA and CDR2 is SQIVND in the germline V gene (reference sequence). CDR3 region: CASSTTWTVNNEQFF. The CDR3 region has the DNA TGTGCCAGTAGTACCACATGGACAGTAAACAATGAGCAGTTCTTC.

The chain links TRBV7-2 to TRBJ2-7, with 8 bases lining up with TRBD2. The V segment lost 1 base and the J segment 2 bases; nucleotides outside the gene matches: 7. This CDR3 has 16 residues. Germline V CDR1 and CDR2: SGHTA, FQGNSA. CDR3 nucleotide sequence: TGTGCCAGCAGCTTAGAGTCTAGCGGGCCTACCTACGAGCAGTACTTC. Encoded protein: CASSLESSGPTYEQYF. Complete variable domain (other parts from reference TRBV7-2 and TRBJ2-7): GAGVSQSPSNKVTEKGKDVELRCDPISGHTALYWYRQSLGQGLEFLIYFQGNSAPDKSGLPSDRFSAERTGGSVSTLTIQRTQQEDSAVYLCASSLESSGPTYEQYFGPGTRLTVT.

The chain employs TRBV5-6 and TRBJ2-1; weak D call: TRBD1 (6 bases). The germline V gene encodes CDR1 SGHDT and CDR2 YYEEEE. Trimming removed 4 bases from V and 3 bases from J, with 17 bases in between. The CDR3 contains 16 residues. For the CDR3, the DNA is TGTGCCAGCAGCCCCCCTAACAGGGTCTACTACAATGAGCAGTTCTTC. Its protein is CASSPPNRVYYNEQFF.

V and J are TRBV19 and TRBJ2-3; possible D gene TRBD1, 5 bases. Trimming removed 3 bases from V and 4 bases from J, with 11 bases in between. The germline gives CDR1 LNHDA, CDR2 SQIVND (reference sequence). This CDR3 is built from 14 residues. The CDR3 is CASSMPTEADTQYF. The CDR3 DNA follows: TGTGCCAGTAGTATGCCGACAGAAGCAGATACGCAGTATTTT.

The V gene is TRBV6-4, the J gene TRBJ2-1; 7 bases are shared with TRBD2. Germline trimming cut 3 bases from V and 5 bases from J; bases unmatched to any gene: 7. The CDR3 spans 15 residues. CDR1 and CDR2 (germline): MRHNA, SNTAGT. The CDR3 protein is CASSDLSGTNNEQFF. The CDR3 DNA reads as TGTGCCAGCAGTGATCTCAGCGGGACGAACAATGAGCAGTTCTTC.

This CDR3 reads CASSQRGGLWRTLTLGYTF. The CDR3 DNA reads as TGTGCCAGCAGCCAACGGGGTGGACTTTGGAGGACCTTAACCTTAGGCTACACCTTC. This rearrangement joins TRBV7-9 to TRBJ1-2; D is undetermined. This CDR3 spans 19 amino acids. CDR1 is SEHNR and CDR2 is FQNEAQ in the germline V gene (reference sequence). V was cut by 5 bases and J by 8 bases, with 33 bases left in between.

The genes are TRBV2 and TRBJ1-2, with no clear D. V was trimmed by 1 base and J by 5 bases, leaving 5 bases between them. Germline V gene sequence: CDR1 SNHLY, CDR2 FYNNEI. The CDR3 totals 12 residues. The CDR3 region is CASSEEPYGYTF. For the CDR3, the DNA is TGTGCCAGCAGTGAAGAGCCATATGGCTACACCTTC.

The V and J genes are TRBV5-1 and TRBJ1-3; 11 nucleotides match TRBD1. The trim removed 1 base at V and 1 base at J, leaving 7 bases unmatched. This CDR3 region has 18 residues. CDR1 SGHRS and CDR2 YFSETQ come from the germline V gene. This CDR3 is CASSLKWDRGVSGNTIYF. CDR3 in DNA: TGCGCCAGCAGCTTGAAATGGGACAGGGGGGTGTCTGGAAACACCATATATTTT.

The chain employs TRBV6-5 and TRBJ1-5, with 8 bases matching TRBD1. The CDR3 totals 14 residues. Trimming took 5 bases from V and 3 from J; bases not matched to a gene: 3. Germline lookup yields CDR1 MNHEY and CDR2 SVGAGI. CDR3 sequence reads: CASSETGVNQPQHF. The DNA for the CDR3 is TGTGCCAGCAGTGAGACAGGGGTCAATCAGCCCCAGCATTTT.

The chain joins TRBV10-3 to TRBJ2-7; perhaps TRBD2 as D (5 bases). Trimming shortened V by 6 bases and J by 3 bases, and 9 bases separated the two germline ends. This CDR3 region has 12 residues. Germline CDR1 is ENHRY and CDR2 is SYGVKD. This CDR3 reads CAIRGDNYEQYF. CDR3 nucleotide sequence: TGTGCCATCAGGGGAGACAACTACGAGCAGTACTTC.

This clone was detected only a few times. The CDR3 loop reads CASREPGGASGYTF. The CDR3 DNA sequence: TGTGCCAGCAGAGAACCAGGGGGCGCAAGTGGCTACACCTTC. The chain couples TRBV6-1 to TRBJ1-2, with 8 positions matching TRBD1. The CDR3 is made up of 14 amino acids. With V trimmed by 6 bases and J by 7 bases, 10 bases remained unmatched. CDR1 is MNHNS, CDR2 SASEGT, per germline.

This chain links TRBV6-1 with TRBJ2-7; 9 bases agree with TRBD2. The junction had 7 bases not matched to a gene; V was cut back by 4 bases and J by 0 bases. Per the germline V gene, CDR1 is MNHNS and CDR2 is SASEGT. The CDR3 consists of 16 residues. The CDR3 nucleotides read TGTGCCAGCAGTGCCCAACTAGCGGGTTTCTCCTACGAGCAGTACTTC. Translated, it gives CASSAQLAGFSYEQYF.

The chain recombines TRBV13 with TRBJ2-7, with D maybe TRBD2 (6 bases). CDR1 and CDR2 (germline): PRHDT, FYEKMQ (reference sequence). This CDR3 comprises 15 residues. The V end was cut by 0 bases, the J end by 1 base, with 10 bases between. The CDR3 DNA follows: TGTGCCAGCAGCTTAGGGGCTAGCGTTTCCTACGAGCAGTACTTC. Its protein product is CASSLGASVSYEQYF.

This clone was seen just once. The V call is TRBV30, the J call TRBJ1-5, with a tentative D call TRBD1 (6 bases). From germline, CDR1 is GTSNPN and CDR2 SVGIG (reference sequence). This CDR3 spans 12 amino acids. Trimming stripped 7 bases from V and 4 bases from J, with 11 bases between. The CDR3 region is CALGTPNQPQHF. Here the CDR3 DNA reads TGTGCCTTAGGGACACCGAATCAGCCCCAGCATTTT.